The clone carrying this T cell receptor (beta chain) was recorded once. V gave up 1 base and J gave up 2 bases, with 14 bases separating them. This CDR3 is 16 amino acids long. The germline gives CDR1 KGHSH, CDR2 LQKENI. TCRdb keeps only in-frame clones here, not all; method: immunoSEQ multiplex PCR. The profile shows more than 400,000 clones, 80% to 90% of them singletons. These data belong to a study of blood T cell repertoires in COVID-19. In the study overall: Sites in the United States, Italy and Spain provided acute and convalescent COVID-19 samples. In each case, the material was cDNA or gDNA derived from T cells, B-cell-depleted T cells, or PBMCs.

J is TRBJ2-5 and V is TRBV18; possible D gene TRBD2, 5 bases. This sequence was found in a human donor in a cohort sampled during active COVID-19. Sequences were obtained from peripheral blood. The CDR3 coding sequence is TGTGCCAGCTCACCACTGCTCGGCGGGCCTCAAGAGACCCAGTACTTC. Its protein is CASSPLLGGPQETQYF.